This entry lists 27 T cell receptor beta chains sequenced from one sample in a study of T cell responses to AZD1222 COVID-19 vaccine. Sequenced by immunoSEQ multiplex PCR; TCRdb stores in-frame clones only, minus some. This table has 85,000 to 100,000 clones, more than 80% appearing once. The sequencing here drew on peripheral blood, taken on day 0 of AZD1222 vaccination. These receptors were taken from an adult in good health.

The CDR3 coding sequence is TGTGCCATCAGGTCCTACGACATGAACACTGAAGCTTTCTTT. Its protein product is CAIRSYDMNTEAFF. This chain joins TRBV10-3 and TRBJ1-1; D gene unclear. CDR1 and CDR2 (germline): ENHRY, SYGVKD. V dropped 6 bases and J dropped 0 bases, with 11 bases sitting between them. CDR3 length equals 14 residues.

The gene calls are TRBV28 and TRBJ1-4; possible D gene TRBD1, 5 bases. V gave up 5 bases and J gave up 0 bases, with 16 bases separating them. There are 17 residues in the CDR3. Germline V lookup: CDR1 MDHEN, CDR2 SYDVKM. CDR3 DNA sequence: TGTGCCAGCAGTCTAACCGGGACGGCTGCAACTAATGAAAAACTGTTTTTT. Protein: CASSLTGTAATNEKLFF.

The chain combines TRBV9 with TRBJ1-6; a weak D match, TRBD1 (6 bases). Germline V gene lookup returns CDR1 SGDLS and CDR2 YYNGEE. V was trimmed by 4 bases and J by 14 bases, leaving 22 bases between them. The CDR3 runs to 15 residues. The CDR3 sequence: CASSPRDTPSVTLHF. As DNA, the CDR3 is TGTGCCAGCAGCCCCCGGGACACCCCAAGCGTGACCCTCCACTTT.

The chain employs TRBV27 and TRBJ1-2; no reliable D call. Per the germline V gene, CDR1 is MNHEY and CDR2 is SMNVEV (reference sequence). Trimming left V 7 bases short and J 1 base short, with 13 bases between. This CDR3 has 14 residues. CDR3 residues: CASKGRGLNYGYTF. CDR3 in DNA: TGTGCCAGCAAAGGGCGTGGCCTTAACTATGGCTACACCTTC.

J is TRBJ1-1 and V is TRBV20-1; TRBD1 matches 7 bases. The germline V gene has CDR1 DFQATT and CDR2 SNEGSKA (reference sequence). This CDR3 has 11 amino acids. After removal of 8 bases from V and 10 bases from J, the junction contained 10 bases not matched to a gene. The CDR3 sequence: CSSKGAKGAFF. In DNA, the CDR3 is TGCAGTTCTAAGGGGGCAAAGGGAGCTTTCTTT.

The chain couples TRBV6-5 to TRBJ2-1; D is unclear. CDR1 and CDR2 from the germline V gene are MNHEY and SVGAGI. V was trimmed by 6 bases and J by 1 base, leaving 10 bases between them. The CDR3 covers 14 residues. In nucleotides, the CDR3 is TGTGCCAGCAGCAGCCGGAATTCCTACAATGAGCAGTTCTTC. Translating it yields CASSSRNSYNEQFF.

The chain is built from TRBV9 and TRBJ2-5, with 9 bases aligning to TRBD2. The germline V gene encodes CDR1 SGDLS and CDR2 YYNGEE. V shed 3 bases and J 5 bases; nucleotides not matched to a gene: 11. The CDR3 covers 16 residues. The chain's CDR3 is CASSAVGGGAKETQYF. The CDR3 nucleotides read TGTGCCAGCAGCGCGGTGGGCGGGGGGGCAAAGGAGACCCAGTACTTC.

The rearrangement links TRBV9 to TRBJ1-6, with a weak D call TRBD1 (6 bases). Germline CDR1 SGDLS, CDR2 YYNGEE. Trimming removed 3 bases from V and 10 bases from J, with 14 bases in between. The CDR3 contains 14 residues. The CDR3 nucleotides are TGTGCCAGCAGCGGCAGGGGTACGGGATCACCCCTCCACTTT. Amino acids: CASSGRGTGSPLHF. Based on the CDR3 plus reference TRBV9 and TRBJ1-6, the full variable domain is DSGVTQTPKHLITATGQRVTLRCSPRSGDLSVYWYQQSLDQGLQFLIQYYNGEERAKGNILERFSAQQFPDLHSELNLSSLELGDSALYFCASSGRGTGSPLHFGNGTRLTVT.

The V call is TRBV2, the J call TRBJ1-2; no clear D. Germline V CDR1 and CDR2: SNHLY, FYNNEI. The CDR3 extends over 14 amino acids. V dropped 7 bases and J dropped 8 bases, with 20 bases sitting between them. The chain's CDR3 is CASTPGPPLSGYTF. CDR3 in DNA: TGTGCCAGCACCCCGGGCCCCCCTCTGAGCGGCTACACCTTC.

The chain recombines TRBV5-1 with TRBJ1-2; 7 positions agree with TRBD1. This CDR3 is built from 14 residues. CDR1 is SGHRS and CDR2 is YFSETQ in the germline V gene. V dropped 4 bases and J dropped 4; count of bases not matched to a gene: 7. The DNA of the CDR3 is TGCGCCAGCAGCCCGGGGACAGACTTCTATGGCTACACCTTC. Translated: CASSPGTDFYGYTF.

The sample holds one count of this clone. CDR3 nucleotides: TGCGCCAGCAGCCTTACCGGGACCGCCGACACTGAAGCTTTCTTT. It encodes CASSLTGTADTEAFF. V and J are TRBV4-1 and TRBJ1-1; tentative D call: TRBD1 (5 bases). This CDR3 comprises 15 residues. Germline values: CDR1 MGHRA, CDR2 YSYEKL. V was clipped by 4 bases and J by 3 bases, with 15 bases between them.

The V gene is TRBV5-1, the J gene TRBJ2-5, with no clear D. Germline V lookup: CDR1 SGHRS, CDR2 YFSETQ. CDR3 length: 15 residues. The V end was cut by 0 bases, the J end by 4 bases, with 13 bases between. The CDR3 here is CASSLGGQVPETQYF. The CDR3 bases are TGCGCCAGCAGCTTGGGTGGGCAGGTTCCAGAGACCCAGTACTTC.

The V call is TRBV19, the J call TRBJ1-5; no clear D gene. The V and J ends lost 3 bases and 3 bases respectively, with 12 bases between them. This CDR3 is built from 15 residues. Germline assignment: CDR1 LNHDA and CDR2 SQIVND (reference sequence). The CDR3 loop reads CASSMAAEHNQPQHF. The CDR3 nucleotides read TGTGCCAGTAGTATGGCGGCAGAGCACAATCAGCCCCAGCATTTT.

The V gene is TRBV6-5, the J gene TRBJ1-1; the D gene is possibly TRBD1 (6 bases). The CDR3 length is 14 residues. CDR1 and CDR2 from the germline V gene are MNHEY and SVGAGI. V gave up 7 bases and J gave up 0 bases, with 12 bases separating them. The CDR3 loop reads CASTLRGLNTEAFF. CDR3 DNA: TGTGCCAGCACACTCAGGGGACTGAACACTGAAGCTTTCTTT.

The chain is built from TRBV5-1 and TRBJ1-2; 9 positions match TRBD1. Looked up from germline, CDR1 is SGHRS and CDR2 is YFSETQ. J gave up 8 bases and V 4 bases, and 9 bases lay outside the gene matches. This CDR3 spans 14 amino acids. CDR3 sequence reads: CASSARGQGQGYTF. In DNA, the CDR3 is TGCGCCAGCAGCGCTAGGGGACAGGGCCAAGGCTACACCTTC.

Here the CDR3 reads CAWDTGIGNQPQHF. For the CDR3, the DNA is TGTGCCTGGGATACAGGGATAGGTAATCAGCCCCAGCATTTT. The J gene is TRBJ1-5, the V gene TRBV30; tentatively, D is TRBD1 (6 bases). CDR3 length equals 14 residues. V was clipped by 5 bases and J by 4 bases, with 15 bases between them. Per the germline V gene, CDR1 is GTSNPN and CDR2 is SVGIG (reference sequence).

The rearrangement links TRBV3-1 (or the pseudogene TRBV3-2) to TRBJ2-5; D call uncertain. The CDR3 length is 13 residues. Trimming pared 3 bases from V and 4 bases from J, leaving 9 bases between. Germline loops: CDR1 LGHDT, CDR2 YNNKEL (reference sequence). For the CDR3, the DNA is TGTGCCAGCAGCCAGAGAGGCCGAGAGACCCAGTACTTC. This translates into CASSQRGRETQYF.

This clone was counted a few times. V gene TRBV6-5 combines with J gene TRBJ2-5; 7 nucleotides match TRBD2. Germline V gene data show CDR1 as MNHEY and CDR2 as SVGAGI. The length of the CDR3 is 14 residues. The junction had 9 bases not matched to a gene; V was cut back by 6 bases and J by 5 bases. CDR3 protein: CASSKMGGMETQYF. CDR3 nucleotide sequence: TGTGCCAGCAGCAAAATGGGGGGGATGGAGACCCAGTACTTC.

V gene TRBV5-1 combines with J gene TRBJ2-1; D gene ambiguous. The CDR3 is 14 residues long. Germline values: CDR1 SGHRS, CDR2 YFSETQ. Trimming pared 0 bases from V and 5 bases from J, leaving 9 bases between. The CDR3 nucleotides read TGCGCCAGCAGCTTGGCCCTTCGAGACAATGAGCAGTTCTTC. Protein sequence: CASSLALRDNEQFF.

V is TRBV4-2 and J is TRBJ2-5; tentative D call: TRBD1 (5 bases). Germline V gives CDR1 LGHNA, CDR2 YNFKEQ. The CDR3 is made up of 15 amino acids. V dropped 0 bases and J dropped 5 bases, with 13 bases sitting between them. CDR3 sequence (DNA): TGTGCCAGCAGCCAAGATGTGTGGGGCCGCGAGACCCAGTACTTC. It codes for CASSQDVWGRETQYF.

The CDR3 nucleotides read TGTGCCAGCAGCGTAGGAGCTAGGCAGGGCCAAGAGACCCAGTACTTC. It specifies CASSVGARQGQETQYF. The rearrangement uses TRBV9 and TRBJ2-5, with D perhaps matching TRBD1 (5 bases). Trimming took off 0 bases at V and 1 base at J, with 13 bases between the two ends. Per the germline V gene, CDR1 is SGDLS and CDR2 is YYNGEE. This CDR3 comprises 16 residues. Full variable domain (outside the CDR3, taken from reference TRBV9 and TRBJ2-5): DSGVTQTPKHLITATGQRVTLRCSPRSGDLSVYWYQQSLDQGLQFLIQYYNGEERAKGNILERFSAQQFPDLHSELNLSSLELGDSALYFCASSVGARQGQETQYFGPGTRLLVL.

The V call is TRBV6-5, the J call TRBJ2-1; 10 bases fit TRBD1. The CDR3 contains 15 residues. The germline V gene has CDR1 MNHEY and CDR2 SVGAGI. Trimming took 5 bases from V and 8 from J; bases not matched to a gene: 9. CDR3 in amino acids: CASSTGTGVLDEQFF. CDR3 bases: TGTGCCAGCAGTACCGGGACAGGGGTCTTGGATGAGCAGTTCTTC.

The chain carries TRBV7-9 and TRBJ1-5; D not certain. The V gene lost 1 base and the J gene lost 3 bases, with 10 bases spanning the gap. Germline lookup yields CDR1 SEHNR and CDR2 FQNEAQ (reference sequence). The CDR3 runs 15 residues. The CDR3 loop is CASSLGAGNNQPQHF. The CDR3 coding sequence is TGTGCCAGCAGCTTAGGTGCGGGCAACAATCAGCCCCAGCATTTT.

This chain uses TRBV2 with TRBJ2-7; no firm D call. With 1 base removed from V and 3 bases from J, the gap between germline ends came to 4 bases. Germline assignment: CDR1 SNHLY and CDR2 FYNNEI. The CDR3 consists of 12 residues. Here the CDR3 reads CASSEGSYEQYF. In DNA, the CDR3 is TGTGCCAGCAGTGAAGGCAGCTACGAGCAGTACTTC.

This chain connects TRBV11-2 to TRBJ2-2, with a tentative D call TRBD2 (6 bases). Germline CDR1 and CDR2: SGHAT and FQNNGV. Trimming removed 2 bases from V and 1 base from J, with 8 bases in between. There are 15 residues in the CDR3. The CDR3 sequence is CASSLRGGNTGELFF. In DNA form, the CDR3 reads TGTGCCAGCAGCTTAAGGGGAGGGAACACCGGGGAGCTGTTTTTT.

The V and J genes are TRBV3-1 (or the pseudogene TRBV3-2) and TRBJ1-5, with TRBD1 matching 9 bases. The J segment lost 5 bases and the V segment lost 4 bases, leaving 6 bases of the junction unmatched. Germline-derived CDR1 and CDR2 are LGHDT and YNNKEL (reference sequence). The CDR3 covers 15 residues. This chain's CDR3 is CASSRWTGEDQPQHF. CDR3 coding DNA: TGTGCCAGCAGCCGCTGGACAGGGGAGGATCAGCCCCAGCATTTT.

The chain is built from TRBV19 and TRBJ1-6, with TRBD1 as a possible D gene (5 bases). V was pared by 7 bases and J by 7 bases, with 14 bases between. In germline, CDR1 is LNHDA, CDR2 SQIVND (reference sequence). The CDR3 spans 14 residues. Here the CDR3 DNA reads TGTGCCAGTAAAATCGGGCAGGGCAATTCACCCCTCCACTTT. Its translation is CASKIGQGNSPLHF.